The sequence of this T cell receptor (beta chain) was determined in a study of T cell changes during pregnancy in multiple sclerosis. CDR3 length: 16 residues. Germline V gene sequence: CDR1 SGHVS, CDR2 FQNEAQ. Trimming pared 0 bases from V and 0 bases from J, leaving 12 bases between. Repertoires were generated with immunoSEQ multiplex PCR, while TCRdb's copy carries only in-frame clones and drops some. The data hold more than 55,000 clones, with 92% observed a single time. This specimen was peripheral blood, taken in the first trimester of pregnancy. The clonotype was recovered from a female donor with multiple sclerosis, enrolled in a pregnancy study. The V and J genes are TRBV7-8 and TRBJ2-7; D perhaps matches TRBD1 (5 bases). CDR3 DNA sequence: TGTGCCAGCAGCTTAGCAGCGACAGCCCTCTCCTACGAGCAGTACTTC. Its protein product is CASSLAATALSYEQYF.